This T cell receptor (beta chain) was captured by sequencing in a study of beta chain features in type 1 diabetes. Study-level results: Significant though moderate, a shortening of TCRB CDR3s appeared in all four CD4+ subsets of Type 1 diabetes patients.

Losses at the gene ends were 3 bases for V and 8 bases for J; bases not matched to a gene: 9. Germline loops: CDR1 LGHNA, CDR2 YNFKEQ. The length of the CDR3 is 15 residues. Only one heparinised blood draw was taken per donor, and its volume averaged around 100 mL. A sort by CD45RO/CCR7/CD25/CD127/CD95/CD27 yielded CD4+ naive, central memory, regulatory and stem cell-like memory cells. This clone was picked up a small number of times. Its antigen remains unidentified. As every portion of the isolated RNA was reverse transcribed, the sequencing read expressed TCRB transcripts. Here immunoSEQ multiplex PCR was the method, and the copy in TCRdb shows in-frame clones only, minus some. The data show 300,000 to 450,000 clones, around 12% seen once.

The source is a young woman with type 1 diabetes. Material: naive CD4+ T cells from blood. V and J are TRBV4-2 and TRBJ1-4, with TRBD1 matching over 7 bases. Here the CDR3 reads CASSQRRQGDEKLFF. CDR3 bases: TGTGCCAGCAGCCAGAGGAGACAGGGTGACGAAAAACTGTTTTTT.